This TCR beta chain appears in the sequencing data of a study of regulatory T cells in long-lasting Graves disease. The study, taken as a whole, reports: The study found persistent patients shared more public clonotypes (approximately 2,700) than new patients (about 1,000).

The authors built TCR beta libraries using iRepertoire HTBI primers and Arm-PCR of CDR3 regions. One entry per CDR3 protein results from TCRdb running MiXCR on the multiplex PCR reads. The table has hundreds of thousands of distinct CDR3 sequences, 15% to 20% seen once; the top ten hold about 18%. Trimming shortened V by 8 bases and J by 1 base, and 11 bases separated the two germline ends. CDR3 length: 13 amino acids. Germline lookup yields CDR1 MNHNS and CDR2 SASEGT. Time point specified: newly diagnosed GD, antithyroid drugs for less than 3 months. Extracted PBMC RNA gave rise to the TCR library. The sample holds many counts of this clonotype. Antigen specificity is unknown. These same records also appear under a second study, on T cells in Graves' hyperthyroidism and ophthalmopathy. As reported in that work: Model predictions of ophthalmopathy came a median approximately seven months before onset.

This sequence originates from a young woman with Graves disease. Sequencing was performed on peripheral blood mononuclear cells (PBMCs), taken at new diagnosis, from a patient treated with antithyroid drugs. The genes are TRBV6-1 and TRBJ1-1; tentatively, D is TRBD1 (5 bases). DNA of the CDR3: TGTGCCAGCCCATTTGACAGGAACACTGAAGCTTTCTTT. As protein: CASPFDRNTEAFF.